The clone carrying this T cell receptor (beta chain) has just a few counts. Per the germline V gene, CDR1 is MNHEY and CDR2 is SVGAGI. The CDR3 runs to 11 residues. Trimming took off 7 bases at V and 7 bases at J, with 8 bases between the two ends. This sample stems from a study of blood T cell repertoires in COVID-19. Individuals aged about 18 to 100 years were recruited from about two dozen US areas. Here immunoSEQ multiplex PCR was the method, and the copy in TCRdb shows in-frame clones only, minus some. Of hundreds of thousands of clones listed, 70% to 90% are singletons. The chain employs TRBV6-5 and TRBJ2-1; no reliable D call. The sample comprised PBMCs or T cells enriched from blood (not recorded which). The source is a man aged 25-45 years who had recovered from COVID-19. In DNA form, the CDR3 reads TGTGCCAGCACGAAACAGAATGAGCAGTTCTTC. Translated, it gives CASTKQNEQFF.